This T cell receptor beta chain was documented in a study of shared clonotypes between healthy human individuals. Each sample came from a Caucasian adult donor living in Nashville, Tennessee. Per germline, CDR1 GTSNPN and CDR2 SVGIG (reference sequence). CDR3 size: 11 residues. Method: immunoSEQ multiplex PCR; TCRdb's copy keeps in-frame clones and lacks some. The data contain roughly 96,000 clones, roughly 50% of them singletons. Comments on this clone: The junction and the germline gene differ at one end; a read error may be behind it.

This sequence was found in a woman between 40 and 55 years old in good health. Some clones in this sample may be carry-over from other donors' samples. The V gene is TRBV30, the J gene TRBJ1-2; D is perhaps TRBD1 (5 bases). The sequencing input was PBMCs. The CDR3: CAWSLDSRDAF. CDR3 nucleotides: TGTGCCTGGAGTCTCGACAGCCGGGACGCCTTC.